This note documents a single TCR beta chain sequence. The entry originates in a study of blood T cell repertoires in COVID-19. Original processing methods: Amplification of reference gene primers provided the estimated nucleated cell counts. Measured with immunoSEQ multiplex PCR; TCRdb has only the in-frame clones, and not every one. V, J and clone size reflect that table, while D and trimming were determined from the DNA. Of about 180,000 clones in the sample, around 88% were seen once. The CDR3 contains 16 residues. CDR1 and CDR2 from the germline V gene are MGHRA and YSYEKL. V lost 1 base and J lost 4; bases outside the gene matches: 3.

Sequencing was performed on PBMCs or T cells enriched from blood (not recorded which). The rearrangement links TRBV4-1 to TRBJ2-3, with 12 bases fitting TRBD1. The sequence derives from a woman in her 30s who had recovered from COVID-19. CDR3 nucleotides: TGCGCCAGCAGCCAAGTGGGACAGGGGGCAGCAGATACGCAGTATTTT. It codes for CASSQVGQGAADTQYF.